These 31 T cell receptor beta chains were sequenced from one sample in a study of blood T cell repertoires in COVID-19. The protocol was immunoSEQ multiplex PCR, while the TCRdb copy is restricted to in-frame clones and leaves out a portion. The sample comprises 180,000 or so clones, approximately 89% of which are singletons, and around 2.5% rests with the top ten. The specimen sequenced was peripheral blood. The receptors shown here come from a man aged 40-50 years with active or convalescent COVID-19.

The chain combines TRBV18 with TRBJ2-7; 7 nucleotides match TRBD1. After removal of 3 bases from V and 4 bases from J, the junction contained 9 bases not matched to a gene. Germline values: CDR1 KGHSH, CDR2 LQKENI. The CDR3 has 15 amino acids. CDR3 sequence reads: CASSPGQRGLYEQYF. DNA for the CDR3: TGTGCCAGCTCACCTGGACAGAGGGGGCTTTACGAGCAGTACTTC.

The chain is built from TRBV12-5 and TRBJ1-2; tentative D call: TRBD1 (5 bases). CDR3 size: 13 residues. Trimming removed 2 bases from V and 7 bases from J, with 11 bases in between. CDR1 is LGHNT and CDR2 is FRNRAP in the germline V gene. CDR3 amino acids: CASGLSGVSGYTF. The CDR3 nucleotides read TGTGCTAGTGGTTTGTCGGGGGTATCTGGCTACACCTTC. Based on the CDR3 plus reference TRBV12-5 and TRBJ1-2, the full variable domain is DARVTQTPRHKVTEMGQEVTMRCQPILGHNTVFWYRQTMMQGLELLAYFRNRAPLDDSGMPKDRFSAEMPDATLATLKIQPSEPRDSAVYFCASGLSGVSGYTFGSGTRLTVV.

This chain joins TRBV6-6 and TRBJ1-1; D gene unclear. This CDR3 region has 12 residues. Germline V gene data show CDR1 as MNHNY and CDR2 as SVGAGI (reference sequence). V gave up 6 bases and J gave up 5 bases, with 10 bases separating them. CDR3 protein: CASRVRGTEAFF. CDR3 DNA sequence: TGTGCCAGCAGGGTCCGGGGAACTGAAGCTTTCTTT.

Here the CDR3 reads CSADGGRASEAFF. The CDR3 DNA reads as TGCAGCGCCGACGGTGGGAGGGCGTCTGAAGCTTTCTTT. The chain couples TRBV29-1 to TRBJ1-1; unclear D gene. Germline-derived CDR1 and CDR2 are SQVTM and ANQGSEA. The germline V and J ends were trimmed by 7 bases and 6 bases, with 18 bases remaining between them. The CDR3 covers 13 residues.

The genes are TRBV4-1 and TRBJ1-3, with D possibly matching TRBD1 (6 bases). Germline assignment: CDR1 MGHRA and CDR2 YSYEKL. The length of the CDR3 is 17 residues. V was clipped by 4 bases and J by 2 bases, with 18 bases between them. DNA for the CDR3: TGCGCCAGCAGCCCCAATCCACAGGGTTCTGCTGGAAACACCATATATTTT. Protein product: CASSPNPQGSAGNTIYF.

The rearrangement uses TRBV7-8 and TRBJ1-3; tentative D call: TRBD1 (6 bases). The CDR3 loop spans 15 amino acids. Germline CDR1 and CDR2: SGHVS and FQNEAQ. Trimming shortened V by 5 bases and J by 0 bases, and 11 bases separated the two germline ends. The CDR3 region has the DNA TGTGCCAGCAGCCGTGACAGGATCTCTGGAAACACCATATATTTT. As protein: CASSRDRISGNTIYF.

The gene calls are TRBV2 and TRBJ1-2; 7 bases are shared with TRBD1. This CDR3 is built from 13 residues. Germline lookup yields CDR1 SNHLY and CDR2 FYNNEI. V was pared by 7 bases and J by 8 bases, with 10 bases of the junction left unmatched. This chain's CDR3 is CASKEGATGGYTF. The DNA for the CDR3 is TGTGCCAGCAAAGAGGGGGCTACAGGGGGCTACACCTTC.

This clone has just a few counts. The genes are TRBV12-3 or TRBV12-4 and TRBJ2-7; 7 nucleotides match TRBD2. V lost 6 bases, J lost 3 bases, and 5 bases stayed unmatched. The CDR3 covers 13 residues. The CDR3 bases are TGTGCCAGCAGCACCCGGGGGGTCTACGAGCAGTACTTC. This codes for CASSTRGVYEQYF.

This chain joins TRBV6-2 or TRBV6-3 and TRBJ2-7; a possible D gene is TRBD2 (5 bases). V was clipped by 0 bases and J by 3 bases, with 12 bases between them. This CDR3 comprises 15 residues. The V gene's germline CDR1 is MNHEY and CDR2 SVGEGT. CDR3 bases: TGTGCCAGCAGTTACTCTTACCGGGAAGACTACGAGCAGTACTTC. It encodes CASSYSYREDYEQYF.

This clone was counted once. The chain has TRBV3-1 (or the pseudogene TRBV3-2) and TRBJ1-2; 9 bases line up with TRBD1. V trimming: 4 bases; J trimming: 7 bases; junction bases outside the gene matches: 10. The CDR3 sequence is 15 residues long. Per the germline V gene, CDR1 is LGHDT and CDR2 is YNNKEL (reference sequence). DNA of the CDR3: TGTGCCAGCAGCCTACGTGGGGACAGGGTTATTGGCTACACCTTC. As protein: CASSLRGDRVIGYTF.

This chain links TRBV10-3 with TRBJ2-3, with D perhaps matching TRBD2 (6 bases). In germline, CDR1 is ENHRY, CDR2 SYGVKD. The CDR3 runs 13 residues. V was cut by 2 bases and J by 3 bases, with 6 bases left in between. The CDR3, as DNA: TGTGCCATCAGTGAGGCGGGAACAGATACGCAGTATTTT. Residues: CAISEAGTDTQYF.

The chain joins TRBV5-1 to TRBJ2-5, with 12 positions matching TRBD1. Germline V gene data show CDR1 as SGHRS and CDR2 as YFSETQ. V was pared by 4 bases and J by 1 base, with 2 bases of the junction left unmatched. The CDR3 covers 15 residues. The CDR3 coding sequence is TGCGCCAGCAGCGGGGGACAGGGGGCCCAAGAGACCCAGTACTTC. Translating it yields CASSGGQGAQETQYF.

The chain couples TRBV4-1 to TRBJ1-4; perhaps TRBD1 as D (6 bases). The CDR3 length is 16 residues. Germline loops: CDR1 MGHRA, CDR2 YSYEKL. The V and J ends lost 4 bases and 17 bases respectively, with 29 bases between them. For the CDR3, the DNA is TGCGCCAGCAGCCCCGTGAGAGGGATCGAGACAGGTTTAGTATTTTTT. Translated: CASSPVRGIETGLVFF.

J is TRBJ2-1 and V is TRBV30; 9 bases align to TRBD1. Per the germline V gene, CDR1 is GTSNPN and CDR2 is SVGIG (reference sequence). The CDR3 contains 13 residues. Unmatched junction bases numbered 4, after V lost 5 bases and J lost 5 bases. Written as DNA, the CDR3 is TGTGCCTGGCTGGGACAGGGAAACAATGAGCAGTTCTTC. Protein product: CAWLGQGNNEQFF.

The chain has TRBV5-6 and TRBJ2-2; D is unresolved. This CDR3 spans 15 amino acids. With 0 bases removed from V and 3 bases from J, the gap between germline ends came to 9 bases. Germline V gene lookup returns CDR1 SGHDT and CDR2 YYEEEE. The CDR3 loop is CASSLGSSDTGELFF. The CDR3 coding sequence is TGTGCCAGCAGCTTGGGGTCTTCGGACACCGGGGAGCTGTTTTTT.

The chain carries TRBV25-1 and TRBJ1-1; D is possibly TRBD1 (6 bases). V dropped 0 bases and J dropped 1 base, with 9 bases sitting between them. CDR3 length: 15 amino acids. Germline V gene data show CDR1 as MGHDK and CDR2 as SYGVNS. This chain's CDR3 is CASSEYRGQNTEAFF. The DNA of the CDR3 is TGTGCCAGCAGTGAATATCGGGGACAGAACACTGAAGCTTTCTTT.

In nucleotides, the CDR3 is TGTGCCAGCAGCCAAGCGTTGTCTCGGCAAGAGACCCAGTACTTC. It codes for CASSQALSRQETQYF. The genes are TRBV3-1 (or the pseudogene TRBV3-2) and TRBJ2-5, with D uncertain. The germline gives CDR1 LGHDT, CDR2 YNNKEL (reference sequence). V lost 1 base to trimming and J lost 2 bases, with 11 bases between them. The CDR3 runs to 15 residues.

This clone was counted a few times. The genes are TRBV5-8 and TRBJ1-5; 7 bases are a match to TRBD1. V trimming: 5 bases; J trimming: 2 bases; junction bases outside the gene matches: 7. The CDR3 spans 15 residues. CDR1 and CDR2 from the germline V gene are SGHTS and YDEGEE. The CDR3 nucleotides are TGTGCCAGCAGAGCAAAAGGGGGCGGCAATCAGCCCCAGCATTTT. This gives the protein CASRAKGGGNQPQHF.

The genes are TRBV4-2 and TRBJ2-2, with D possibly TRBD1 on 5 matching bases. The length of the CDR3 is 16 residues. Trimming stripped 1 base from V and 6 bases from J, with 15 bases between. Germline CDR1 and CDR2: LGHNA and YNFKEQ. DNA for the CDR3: TGTGCCAGCAGCCAAGCGGCCGGTTTGGGGCCCGGGGAGCTGTTTTTT. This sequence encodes CASSQAAGLGPGELFF.

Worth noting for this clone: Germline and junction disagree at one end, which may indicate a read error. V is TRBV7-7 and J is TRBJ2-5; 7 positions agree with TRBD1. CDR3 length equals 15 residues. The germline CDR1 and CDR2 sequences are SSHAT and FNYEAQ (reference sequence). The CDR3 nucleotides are TGTGCTAGCAGCCCCCGTGACAGGGTTTTAGAGACCCAGTACTTC. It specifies CASSPRDRVLETQYF. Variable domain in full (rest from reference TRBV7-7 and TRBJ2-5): GAGVSQSPRYKVTKRGQDVTLRCDPISSHATLYWYQQALGQGPEFLTYFNYEAQPDKSGLPSDRFSAERPEGSISTLTIQRTEQRDSAMYRCASSPRDRVLETQYFGPGTRLLVL.

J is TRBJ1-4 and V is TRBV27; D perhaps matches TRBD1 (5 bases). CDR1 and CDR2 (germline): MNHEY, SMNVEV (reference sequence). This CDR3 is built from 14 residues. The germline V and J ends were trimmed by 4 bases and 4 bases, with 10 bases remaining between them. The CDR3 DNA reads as TGTGCCAGCAGTTCCGACAGTTATAATGAAAAACTGTTTTTT. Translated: CASSSDSYNEKLFF. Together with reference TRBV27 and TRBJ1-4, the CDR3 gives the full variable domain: EAQVTQNPRYLITVTGKKLTVTCSQNMNHEYMSWYRQDPGLGLRQIYYSMNVEVTDKGDVPEGYKVSRKEKRNFPLILESPSPNQTSLYFCASSSDSYNEKLFFGSGTQLSVL.

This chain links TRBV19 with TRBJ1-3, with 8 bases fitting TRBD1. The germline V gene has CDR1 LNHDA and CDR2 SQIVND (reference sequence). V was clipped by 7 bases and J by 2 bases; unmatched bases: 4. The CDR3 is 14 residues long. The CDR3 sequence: CASTPDRAGNTIYF. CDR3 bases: TGTGCCAGTACCCCGGACAGGGCTGGAAACACCATATATTTT.

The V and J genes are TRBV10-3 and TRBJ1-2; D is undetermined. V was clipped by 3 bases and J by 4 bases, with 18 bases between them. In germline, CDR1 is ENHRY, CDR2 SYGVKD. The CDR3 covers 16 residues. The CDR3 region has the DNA TGTGCCATCAGTGATATTTCCCCGGGATCCAGCTATGGCTACACCTTC. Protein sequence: CAISDISPGSSYGYTF.

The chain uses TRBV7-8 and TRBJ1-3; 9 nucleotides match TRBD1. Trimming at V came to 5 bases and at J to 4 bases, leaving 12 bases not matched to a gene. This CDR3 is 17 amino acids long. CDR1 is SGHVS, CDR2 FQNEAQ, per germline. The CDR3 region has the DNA TGTGCCAGCAGCACCCGAAGGACAGGGGAGATGGGAAACACCATATATTTT. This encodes CASSTRRTGEMGNTIYF.

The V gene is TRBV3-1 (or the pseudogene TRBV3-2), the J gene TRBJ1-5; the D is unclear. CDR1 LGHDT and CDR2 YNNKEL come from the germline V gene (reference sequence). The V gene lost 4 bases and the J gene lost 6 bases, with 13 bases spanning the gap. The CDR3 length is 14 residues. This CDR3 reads CASSLVGVGQPQHF. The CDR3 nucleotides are TGTGCCAGCAGCCTCGTCGGGGTGGGTCAGCCCCAGCATTTT.

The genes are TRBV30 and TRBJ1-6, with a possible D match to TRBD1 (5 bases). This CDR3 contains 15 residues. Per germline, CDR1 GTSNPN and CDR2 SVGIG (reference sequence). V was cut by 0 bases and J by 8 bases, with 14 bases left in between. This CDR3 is CAWSVRQGGDSPLHF. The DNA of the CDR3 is TGTGCCTGGAGTGTACGCCAGGGAGGTGATTCACCCCTCCACTTT.

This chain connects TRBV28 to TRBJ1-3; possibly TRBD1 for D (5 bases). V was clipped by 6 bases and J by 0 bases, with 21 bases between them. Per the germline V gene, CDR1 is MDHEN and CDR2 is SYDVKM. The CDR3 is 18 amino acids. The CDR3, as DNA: TGTGCCAGCAGCCTCCTTCACCAGGGACTAATCTCTGGAAACACCATATATTTT. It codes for CASSLLHQGLISGNTIYF.

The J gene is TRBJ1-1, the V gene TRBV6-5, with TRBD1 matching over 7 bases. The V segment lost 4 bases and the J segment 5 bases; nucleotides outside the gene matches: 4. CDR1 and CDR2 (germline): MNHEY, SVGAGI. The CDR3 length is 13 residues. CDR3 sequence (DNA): TGTGCCAGCAGTTTAACAGGGGTGACTGAAGCTTTCTTT. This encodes CASSLTGVTEAFF.

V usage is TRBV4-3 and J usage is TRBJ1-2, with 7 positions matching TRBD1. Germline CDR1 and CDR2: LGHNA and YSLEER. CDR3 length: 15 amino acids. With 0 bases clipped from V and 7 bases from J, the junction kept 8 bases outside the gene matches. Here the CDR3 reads CASSQDSTGAAGYTF. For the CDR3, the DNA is TGCGCCAGCAGCCAAGATTCTACAGGGGCTGCTGGCTACACCTTC.

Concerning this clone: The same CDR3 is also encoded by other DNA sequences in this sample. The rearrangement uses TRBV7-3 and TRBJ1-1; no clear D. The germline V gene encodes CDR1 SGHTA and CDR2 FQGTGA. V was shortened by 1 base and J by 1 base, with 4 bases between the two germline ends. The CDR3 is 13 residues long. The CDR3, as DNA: TGTGCCAGCAGCTTAATGCGGAACACTGAAGCTTTCTTT. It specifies CASSLMRNTEAFF. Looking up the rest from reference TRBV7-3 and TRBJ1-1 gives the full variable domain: GAGVSQTPSNKVTEKGKYVELRCDPISGHTALYWYRQSLGQGPEFLIYFQGTGAADDSGLPNDRFFAVRPEGSVSTLKIQRTERGDSAVYLCASSLMRNTEAFFGQGTRLTVV.

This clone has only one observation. The CDR3 region has the DNA TGTGCCAGCAGCCAGGGGGCTAAGCAAAAGCAGTACTTC. It translates to CASSQGAKQKQYF. The chain has TRBV3-1 (or the pseudogene TRBV3-2) and TRBJ2-7; possibly TRBD1 for D (6 bases). Germline CDR1 and CDR2: LGHDT and YNNKEL (reference sequence). The CDR3 length is 13 residues. The V and J ends lost 3 bases and 8 bases respectively, with 14 bases between them.